Listed here is a single T cell receptor (beta chain). Data came from immunoSEQ multiplex PCR; TCRdb stores just in-frame clones and leaves some out. Seen here are under 250,000 clones, around 82% observed once, and the top ten hold 8.6%. The CDR3 runs to 17 residues. Deletions cut 4 bases from V and 2 bases from J, with 20 bases between. Germline loops: CDR1 SEHNR, CDR2 FQNEAQ (reference sequence). This sample stems from a study of blood T cell repertoires in COVID-19. The J gene is TRBJ2-5, the V gene TRBV7-9; D perhaps matches TRBD1 (6 bases). This sequence originates from a man aged 40-50 years with active or convalescent COVID-19. The sequencing sample was made of peripheral blood. The CDR3 nucleotides are TGTGCCAGCAGCTCCGGAGACAGGCTACAAACTCAAGAGACCCAGTACTTC. The encoded protein is CASSSGDRLQTQETQYF.